This T cell receptor beta chain was captured by sequencing in a study of control samples from healthy donors and cancer patients. In germline, CDR1 is SGHNT, CDR2 YYREEE (reference sequence). The CDR3 covers 14 residues. Trimming took 4 bases from V and 3 from J, leaving 14 bases between them. A single count supports this clone. Clones were read by immunoSEQ multiplex PCR, and TCRdb kept only the in-frame ones, dropping some. The sample holds tens of thousands of clones, approximately 90% seen once. This receptor was taken from a man aged 35 to 55 with colorectal cancer. Sequencing was done on a sample of PBMCs. The J gene is TRBJ2-7, the V gene TRBV5-4, with D possibly TRBD2 on 6 matching bases. The CDR3 protein is CASSITGLDYEQYF. The CDR3 DNA sequence: TGTGCCAGCAGCATAACGGGACTCGACTACGAGCAGTACTTC.